This record concerns one T cell receptor (beta chain) sequence. These data come from a study of control samples from healthy donors and cancer patients. Germline V CDR1 and CDR2: GTSNPN, SVGIG (reference sequence). Trimming took off 2 bases at V and 4 bases at J, with 8 bases between the two ends. The CDR3 covers 13 residues. Profiling relied on immunoSEQ multiplex PCR, and the TCRdb table lists in-frame clones only, not all of them. This sample has roughly 130,000 clones, with roughly nine tenths found just once. The J gene is TRBJ2-2, the V gene TRBV30; D unresolved. Sequenced input: blood. This TCR was sampled from a woman aged 30 to 39 in good health. DNA of the CDR3: TGTGCCTGGAGTAATAGCCTCACCGGGGAGCTGTTTTTT. Translated: CAWSNSLTGELFF.